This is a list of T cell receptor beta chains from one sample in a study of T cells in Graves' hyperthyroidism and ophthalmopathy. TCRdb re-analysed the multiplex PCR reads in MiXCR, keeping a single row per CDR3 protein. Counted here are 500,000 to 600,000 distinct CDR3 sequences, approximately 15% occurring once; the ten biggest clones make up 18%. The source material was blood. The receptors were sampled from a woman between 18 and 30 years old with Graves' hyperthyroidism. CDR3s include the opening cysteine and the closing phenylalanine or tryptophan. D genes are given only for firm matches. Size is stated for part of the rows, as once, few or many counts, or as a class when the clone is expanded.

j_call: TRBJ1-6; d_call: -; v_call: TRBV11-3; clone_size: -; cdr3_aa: CASRWRFPNSPLHF; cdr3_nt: TGTGCCAGCAGGTGGCGGTTTCCTAATTCACCCCTCCACTTT
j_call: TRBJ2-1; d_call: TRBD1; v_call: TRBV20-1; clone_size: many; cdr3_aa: CSATGGNEQFF; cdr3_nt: TGCAGTGCCACAGGGGGAAACGAGCAGTTCTTC
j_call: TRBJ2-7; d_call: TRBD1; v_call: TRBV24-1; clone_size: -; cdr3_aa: CATSTLGQELYEQYF; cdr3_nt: TGTGCCACCAGTACCCTGGGACAGGAACTCTACGAGCAGTACTTC
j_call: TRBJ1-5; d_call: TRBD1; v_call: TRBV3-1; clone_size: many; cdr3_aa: CASSHGTGLVQPQHF; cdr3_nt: TGTGCCAGCAGCCATGGGACAGGGCTTGTCCAGCCCCAGCATTTT
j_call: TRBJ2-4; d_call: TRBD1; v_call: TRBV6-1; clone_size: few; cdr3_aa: CASQGAGAKNIQYF; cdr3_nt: TGTGCCAGCCAGGGGGCTGGGGCCAAAAACATTCAGTACTTC
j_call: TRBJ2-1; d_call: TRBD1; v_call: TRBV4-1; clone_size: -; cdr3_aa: CASSQTDRAVNEQFF; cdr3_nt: TGCGCCAGCAGCCAGACGGACAGGGCTGTCAATGAGCAGTTCTTC
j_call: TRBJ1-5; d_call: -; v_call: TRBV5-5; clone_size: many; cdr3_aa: CASSSSGSSRYQPQHF; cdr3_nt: TGTGCCAGCAGCTCATCGGGTTCCTCCCGCTATCAGCCCCAGCATTTT
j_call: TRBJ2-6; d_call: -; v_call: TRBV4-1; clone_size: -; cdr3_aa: CASSQDARTGANVLTF; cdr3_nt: TGCGCCAGCAGCCAAGATGCCCGGACTGGGGCCAACGTCCTGACTTTC
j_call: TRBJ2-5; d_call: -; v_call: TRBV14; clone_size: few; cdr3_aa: CASSPGLPLTGRRKTQYF; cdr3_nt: TGTGCCAGCAGCCCCGGACTACCCTTGACTGGGCGTCGAAAGACCCAGTACTTC
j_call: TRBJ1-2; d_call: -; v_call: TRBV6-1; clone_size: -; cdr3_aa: CASSRDFLYGYTF; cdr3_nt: TGTGCCAGCTCTAGGGACTTTTTGTATGGCTACACCTTC
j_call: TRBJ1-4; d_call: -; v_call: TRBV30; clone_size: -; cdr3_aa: CAWSQGIPFGKLFF; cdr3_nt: TGTGCCTGGAGCCAGGGGATTCCATTCGGAAAACTGTTTTTT
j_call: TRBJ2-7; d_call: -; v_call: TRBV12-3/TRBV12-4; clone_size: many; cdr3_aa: CASSLEGHGPYEQYF; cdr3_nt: TGTGCCAGCAGTTTAGAAGGACACGGACCATACGAGCAGTACTTC
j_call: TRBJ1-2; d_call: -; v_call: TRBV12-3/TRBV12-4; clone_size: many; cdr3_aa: CASSSQTGSNYGYTF; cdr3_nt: TGTGCCAGCAGTTCCCAAACAGGGTCCAACTATGGCTACACCTTC
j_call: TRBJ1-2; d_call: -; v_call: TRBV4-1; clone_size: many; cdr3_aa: CASSQVLGPVYGYTF; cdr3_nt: TGCGCCAGCAGCCAAGTTCTGGGGCCCGTCTATGGCTACACCTTC
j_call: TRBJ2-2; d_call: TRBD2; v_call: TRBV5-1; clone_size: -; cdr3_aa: CASSVTSGRTLGTGELFF; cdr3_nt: TGCGCCAGCAGCGTGACTAGCGGGAGGACATTAGGCACCGGGGAGCTGTTTTTT
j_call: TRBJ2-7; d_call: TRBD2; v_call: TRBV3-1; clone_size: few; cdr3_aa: CASSTRTSGSYEQYF; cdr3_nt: TGTGCCAGCAGCACCCGGACTAGCGGTTCCTACGAGCAGTACTTC
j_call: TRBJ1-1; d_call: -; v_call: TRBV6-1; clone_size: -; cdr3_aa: CASSYWGASNTEAFF; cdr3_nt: TGTGCCAGCAGTTATTGGGGGGCCTCAAACACTGAAGCTTTCTTT
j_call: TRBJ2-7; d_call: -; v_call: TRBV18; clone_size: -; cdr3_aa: CASSPPDARDHEQYF; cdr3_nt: TGTGCCAGCTCACCACCGGATGCCAGGGACCACGAGCAGTACTTC
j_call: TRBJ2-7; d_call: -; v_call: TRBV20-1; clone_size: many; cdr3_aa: CSATTGTEQYF; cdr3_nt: TGCAGTGCCACCACAGGGACCGAGCAGTACTTC
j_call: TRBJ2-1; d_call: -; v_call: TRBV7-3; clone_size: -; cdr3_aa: CASSPDSRMIQFF; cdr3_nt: TGTGCCAGCAGCCCGGACTCTCGGATGATACAGTTCTTC
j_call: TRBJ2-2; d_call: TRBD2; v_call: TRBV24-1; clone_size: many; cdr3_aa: CATSDGITGTSPTGELFF; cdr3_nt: TGTGCCACCAGTGATGGTATTACCGGGACTAGCCCCACCGGGGAGCTGTTTTTT
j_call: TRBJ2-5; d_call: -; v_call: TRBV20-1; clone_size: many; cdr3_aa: CSASHGGPGTQYF; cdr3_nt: TGCAGTGCTTCCCACGGGGGCCCTGGGACCCAGTACTTC
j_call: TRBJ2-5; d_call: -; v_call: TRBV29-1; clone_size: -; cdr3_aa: CSVEDRHQETQYF; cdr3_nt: TGCAGCGTGGAAGACAGACACCAAGAGACCCAGTACTTC
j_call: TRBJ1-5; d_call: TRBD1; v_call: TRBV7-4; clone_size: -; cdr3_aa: CASSGDSVNQPQHF; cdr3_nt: TGTGCCAGCAGCGGGGACAGTGTGAATCAGCCCCAGCATTTT
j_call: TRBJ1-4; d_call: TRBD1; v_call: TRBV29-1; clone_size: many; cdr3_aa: CSVLRDRYSEKLFF; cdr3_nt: TGCAGCGTGCTCCGGGACAGATACTCCGAAAAACTGTTTTTT